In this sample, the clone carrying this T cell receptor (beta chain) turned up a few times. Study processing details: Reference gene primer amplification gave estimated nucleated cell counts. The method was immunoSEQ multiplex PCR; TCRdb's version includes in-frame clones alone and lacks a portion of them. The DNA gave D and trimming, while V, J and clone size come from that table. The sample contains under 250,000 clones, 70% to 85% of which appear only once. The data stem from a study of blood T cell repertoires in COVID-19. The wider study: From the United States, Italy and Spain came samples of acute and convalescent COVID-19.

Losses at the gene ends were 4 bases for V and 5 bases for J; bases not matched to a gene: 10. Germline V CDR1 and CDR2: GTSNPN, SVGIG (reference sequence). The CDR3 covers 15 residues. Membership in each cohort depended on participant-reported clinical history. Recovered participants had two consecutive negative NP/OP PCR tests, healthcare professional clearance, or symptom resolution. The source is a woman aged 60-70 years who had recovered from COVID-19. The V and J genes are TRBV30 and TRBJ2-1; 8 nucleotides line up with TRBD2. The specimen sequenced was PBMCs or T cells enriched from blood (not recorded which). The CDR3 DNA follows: TGTGCCTGGAAGAGAACGGCGGGAGGAAACAATGAGCAGTTCTTC. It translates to CAWKRTAGGNNEQFF.